This T cell receptor beta chain was observed in a study of CD8+CD57+ T cells in acquired aplastic anemia. This clonotype has a count of ten or more. Per the germline V gene, CDR1 is PRHDT and CDR2 is FYEKMQ (reference sequence). CDR3 size: 15 residues. Trimming cost V 3 bases and J 4 bases, with 10 bases left between them. The template for TCR beta VDJ and CDR3 sequence profiling was genomic DNA. TCRdb used MiXCR to reprocess the reads, holding one entry per CDR3 protein. The profile shows approximately 99,000 distinct CDR3 sequences, around half of them singletons. The chain is built from TRBV13 and TRBJ2-6, with D maybe TRBD2 (6 bases). Sequenced sample: sorted CD4+, CD8+, or CD8+CD57+ T cells (not recorded which) from PBMCs. The receptor's source is a human donor in good health, serving as a control. The CDR3 reads CASSLGGAGANVLTF. CDR3 coding DNA: TGTGCCAGCAGCTTGGGCGGGGCAGGGGCCAACGTCCTGACTTTC.